Below, 10 T cell receptor beta chains from the same sample are listed, as sequenced in a study of CD8 T cells in ankylosing spondylitis. TCRdb ran MiXCR on the 5' RACE reads and lists one entry per CDR3 protein. The table lists 200,000 to 250,000 distinct CDR3 sequences, over 9.5% of them singletons. Sample: blood, either unsorted or a sorted T cell fraction (not recorded which). These receptors were collected from a male donor with ankylosing spondylitis or in good health (not recorded which).

This clonotype was counted many times. V gene TRBV15 combines with J gene TRBJ2-3; TRBD2 aligns across 13 bases. The length of the CDR3 is 17 residues. J gave up 2 bases and V 3 bases, and 5 bases lay outside the gene matches. Germline lookup yields CDR1 LNHNV and CDR2 YYDKDF (reference sequence). CDR3: CATSSRLAGGLTDTQYF. CDR3 in DNA: TGTGCCACCAGCAGCCGACTAGCGGGGGGACTCACAGATACGCAGTATTTT.

This clonotype was detected ten times or more. V and J are TRBV6-6 and TRBJ2-1; possible D gene TRBD1, 6 bases. Per the germline V gene, CDR1 is MNHNY and CDR2 is SVGAGI (reference sequence). CDR3 length: 12 residues. The V end was cut by 10 bases, the J end by 3 bases, with 10 bases between. Written as DNA, the CDR3 is TGTGCCACCGGACAGTACTACAATGAGCAGTTCTTC. Its translation: CATGQYYNEQFF.

Remarks on this clonotype: Being one base from a much bigger clone, this may be a read error. The genes are TRBV7-9 and TRBJ2-2; D remains ambiguous. V lost 5 bases, J lost 7 bases, and 2 bases lay in between. This CDR3 contains 10 residues. CDR1 SEHNR and CDR2 FQNEAQ come from the germline V gene (reference sequence). The CDR3 nucleotides are TGTGCCAGCAGCCTCGGGGAGCTGTTTTTT. It yields the protein CASSLGELFF. Together with reference TRBV7-9 and TRBJ2-2, the CDR3 gives the full variable domain: DTGVSQNPRHKITKRGQNVTFRCDPISEHNRLYWYRQTLGQGPEFLTYFQNEAQLEKSRLLSDRFSAERPKGSFSTLEIQRTEQGDSAMYLCASSLGELFFGEGSRLTVL.

In this sample, this clonotype turned up many times. V usage is TRBV5-1 and J usage is TRBJ2-7; 13 bases match TRBD2. Germline CDR1 SGHRS, CDR2 YFSETQ. This CDR3 region has 18 residues. J gave up 4 bases and V 0 bases, and 10 bases lay outside the gene matches. CDR3 amino acids: CASSLEPGTSGAFYEQYF. CDR3 sequence (DNA): TGCGCCAGCAGCTTGGAACCCGGGACTAGCGGGGCGTTTTACGAGCAGTACTTC.

The chain joins TRBV7-2 to TRBJ2-3; TRBD2 agrees at 14 bases. CDR1 and CDR2 from the germline V gene are SGHTA and FQGNSA. The V and J ends lost 5 bases and 1 base, in that order; junction bases with no gene match: 5. This CDR3 spans 17 amino acids. The CDR3 DNA reads as TGTGCCAGCAGCCCTCCGGGACTAGCGGGGGGCACAGATACGCAGTATTTT. Encoded protein: CASSPPGLAGGTDTQYF.

This clonotype was seen a single time. This may be a read error, as it is one base from a much larger clone. The chain links TRBV2 to TRBJ2-3; a possible D gene is TRBD2 (6 bases). CDR3 size: 16 residues. The germline V and J ends were trimmed by 5 bases and 2 bases, with 17 bases remaining between them. Germline-derived CDR1 and CDR2 are SNHLY and FYNNEI. CDR3: CASSFTTSTATDTQYF. The CDR3 DNA reads TGTGCCAGCAGTTTTACCACTAGCACGGCCACAGATACGCAGTATTTT.

In this sample, this clonotype turned up many times. V is TRBV3-1 and J is TRBJ2-7; D unresolved. Germline V lookup: CDR1 LGHDT, CDR2 YNNKEL (reference sequence). Trimming cost V 0 bases and J 6 bases, with 12 bases left between them. The CDR3 has 14 amino acids. CDR3 sequence (DNA): TGTGCCAGCAGCCAAGAAACCGGGCCAACCGAGCAGTACTTC. This translates into CASSQETGPTEQYF.

The chain combines TRBV10-2 with TRBJ2-1, with no clear D. V lost 0 bases to trimming and J lost 3 bases, with 3 bases between them. Germline V gives CDR1 WSHSY, CDR2 SAAADI. The CDR3 is 13 amino acids. The CDR3 nucleotides are TGCGCCAGCAGTGAGTCAGGCTACAATGAGCAGTTCTTC. It is translated as CASSESGYNEQFF.

This clonotype appeared a few times. The chain carries TRBV4-2 and TRBJ2-7, with TRBD2 matching 7 bases. There are 15 residues in the CDR3. Germline V gene lookup returns CDR1 LGHNA and CDR2 YNFKEQ. Germline trimming cut 2 bases from V and 0 bases from J; bases unmatched to any gene: 4. CDR3 coding DNA: TGTGCCAGCAGCCAAACCCTAGCGGTCTCCTACGAGCAGTACTTC. This codes for CASSQTLAVSYEQYF.

This clonotype was seen at least ten times. The chain is built from TRBV7-9 and TRBJ1-3, with a tentative D call TRBD1 (5 bases). The V gene's germline CDR1 is SEHNR and CDR2 FQNEAQ (reference sequence). The CDR3 length is 15 residues. CDR3 region: CAEGKGTTSGNTIYF. The CDR3 bases are TGTGCGGAGGGGAAGGGAACTACCTCTGGAAACACCATATATTTT.